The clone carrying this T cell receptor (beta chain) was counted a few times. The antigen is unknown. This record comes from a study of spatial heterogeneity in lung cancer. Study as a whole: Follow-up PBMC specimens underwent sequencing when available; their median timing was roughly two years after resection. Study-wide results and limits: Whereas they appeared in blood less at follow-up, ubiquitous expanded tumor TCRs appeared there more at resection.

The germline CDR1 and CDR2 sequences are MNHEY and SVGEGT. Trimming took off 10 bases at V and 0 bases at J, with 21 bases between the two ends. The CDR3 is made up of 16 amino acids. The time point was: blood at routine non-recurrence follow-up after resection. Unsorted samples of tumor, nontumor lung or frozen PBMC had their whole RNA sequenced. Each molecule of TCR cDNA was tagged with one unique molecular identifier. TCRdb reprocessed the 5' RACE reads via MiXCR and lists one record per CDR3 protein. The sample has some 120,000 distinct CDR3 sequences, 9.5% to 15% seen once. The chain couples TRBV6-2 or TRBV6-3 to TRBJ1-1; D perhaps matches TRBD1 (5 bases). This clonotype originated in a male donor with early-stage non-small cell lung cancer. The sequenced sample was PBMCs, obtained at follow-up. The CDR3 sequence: CATREGRSFMNTEAFF. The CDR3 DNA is TGTGCCACACGGGAGGGACGGAGCTTCATGAACACTGAAGCTTTCTTT.